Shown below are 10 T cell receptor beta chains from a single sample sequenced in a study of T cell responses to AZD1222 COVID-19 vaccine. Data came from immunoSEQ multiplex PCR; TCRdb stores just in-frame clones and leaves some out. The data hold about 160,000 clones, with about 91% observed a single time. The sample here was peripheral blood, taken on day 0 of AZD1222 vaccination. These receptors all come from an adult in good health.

The CDR3 sequence: CATSDGGLDEQFF. CDR3 nucleotides: TGTGCCACCAGTGATGGGGGTTTAGATGAGCAGTTCTTC. This chain joins TRBV24-1 and TRBJ2-1; D may match TRBD1 or TRBD2 (5 bases each). Germline V gives CDR1 KGHDR, CDR2 SFDVKD. The V gene lost 3 bases and the J gene lost 8 bases, with 10 bases spanning the gap. CDR3 length: 13 amino acids.

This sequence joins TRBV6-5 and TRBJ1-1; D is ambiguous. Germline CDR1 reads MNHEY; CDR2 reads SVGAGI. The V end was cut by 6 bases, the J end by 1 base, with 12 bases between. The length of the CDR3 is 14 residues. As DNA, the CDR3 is TGTGCCAGCAGGTACAGCGATAAGAACACTGAAGCTTTCTTT. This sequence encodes CASRYSDKNTEAFF.

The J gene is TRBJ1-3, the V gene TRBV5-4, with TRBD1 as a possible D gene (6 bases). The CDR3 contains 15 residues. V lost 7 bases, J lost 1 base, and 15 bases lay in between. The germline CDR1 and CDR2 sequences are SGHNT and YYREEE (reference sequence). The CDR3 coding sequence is TGTGCCAGCCGGCGCGAACAGGGTTCTGGAAACACCATATATTTT. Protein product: CASRREQGSGNTIYF.

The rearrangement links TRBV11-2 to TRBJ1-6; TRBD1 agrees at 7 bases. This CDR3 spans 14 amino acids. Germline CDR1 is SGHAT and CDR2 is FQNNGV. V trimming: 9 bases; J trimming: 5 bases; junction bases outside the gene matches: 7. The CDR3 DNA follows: TGTGCCAGTCTCGGGGGACAGAATAATTCACCCCTCCACTTT. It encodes CASLGGQNNSPLHF.

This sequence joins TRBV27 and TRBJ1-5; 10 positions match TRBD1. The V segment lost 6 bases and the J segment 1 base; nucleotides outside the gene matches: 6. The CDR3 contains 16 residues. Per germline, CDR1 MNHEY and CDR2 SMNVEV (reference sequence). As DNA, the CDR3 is TGTGCCAGCAGGGTGACAGGGGGCGGAAGCAATCAGCCCCAGCATTTT. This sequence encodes CASRVTGGGSNQPQHF.

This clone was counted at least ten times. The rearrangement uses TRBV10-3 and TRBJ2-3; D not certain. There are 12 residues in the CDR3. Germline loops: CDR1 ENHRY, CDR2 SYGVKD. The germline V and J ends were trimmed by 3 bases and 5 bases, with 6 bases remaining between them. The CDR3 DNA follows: TGTGCCATCAGTGATTCTCAAGATACGCAGTATTTT. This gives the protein CAISDSQDTQYF.

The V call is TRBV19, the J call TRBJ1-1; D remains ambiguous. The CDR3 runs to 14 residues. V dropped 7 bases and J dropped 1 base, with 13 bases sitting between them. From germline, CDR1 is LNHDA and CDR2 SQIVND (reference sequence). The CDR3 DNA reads TGTGCCAGTACCATACGAGGGCGGAACACTGAAGCTTTCTTT. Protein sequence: CASTIRGRNTEAFF.

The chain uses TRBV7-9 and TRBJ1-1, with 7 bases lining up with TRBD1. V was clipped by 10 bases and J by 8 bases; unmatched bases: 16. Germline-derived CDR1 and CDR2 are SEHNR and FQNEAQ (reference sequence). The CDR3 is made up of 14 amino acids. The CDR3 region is CATRGNRGETEAFF. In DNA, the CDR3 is TGTGCCACGAGAGGTAACAGGGGCGAAACCGAAGCTTTCTTT.

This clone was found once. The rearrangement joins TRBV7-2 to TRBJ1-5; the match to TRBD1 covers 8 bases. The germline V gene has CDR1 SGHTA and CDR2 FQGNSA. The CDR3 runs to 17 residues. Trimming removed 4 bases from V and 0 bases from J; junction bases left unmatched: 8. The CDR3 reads CASSSGQGAYSNQPQHF. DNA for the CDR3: TGTGCCAGCAGCTCTGGACAGGGCGCGTATAGCAATCAGCCCCAGCATTTT.

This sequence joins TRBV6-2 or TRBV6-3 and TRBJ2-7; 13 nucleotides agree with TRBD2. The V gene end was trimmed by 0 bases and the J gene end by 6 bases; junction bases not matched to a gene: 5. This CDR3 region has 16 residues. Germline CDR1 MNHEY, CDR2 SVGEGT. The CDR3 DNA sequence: TGTGCCAGCAGTTACTCGGGACTAGCGGGAATGGGCGAGCAGTACTTC. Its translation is CASSYSGLAGMGEQYF.